Below, one T cell receptor (beta chain) is given with its context. The data were obtained in a study of PD-L1 blockade in urothelial cancer. Overall study: Bladder-origin urothelial cancer in males described about 85% of the roughly 30 patients. Blood underwent analysis 3 weeks (second dose) and 6 weeks after treatment began. The median number of T cells present in blood samples was around 150,000.

Diagnoses among patients were locally advanced or metastatic urothelial carcinoma. TCRdb's table, derived via immunoSEQ multiplex PCR, lists solely in-frame clones and lacks some. Of about 110,000 clones listed, approximately 85% are singletons. Per germline, CDR1 SGHNT and CDR2 YENEEA. Trimming at V came to 1 base and at J to 2 bases, leaving 3 bases not matched to a gene. The CDR3 length is 15 residues. The chain employs TRBV11-3 and TRBJ2-7; TRBD1 matches 9 bases. Sequences were derived from PBMCs, sampled around atezolizumab (anti-PD-L1) treatment. This receptor was taken from a man aged 45 to 65 with urothelial cancer. The CDR3 loop is CASSLGTGAAYEQYF. CDR3 DNA sequence: TGTGCCAGCAGCTTAGGGACAGGGGCTGCCTACGAGCAGTACTTC.